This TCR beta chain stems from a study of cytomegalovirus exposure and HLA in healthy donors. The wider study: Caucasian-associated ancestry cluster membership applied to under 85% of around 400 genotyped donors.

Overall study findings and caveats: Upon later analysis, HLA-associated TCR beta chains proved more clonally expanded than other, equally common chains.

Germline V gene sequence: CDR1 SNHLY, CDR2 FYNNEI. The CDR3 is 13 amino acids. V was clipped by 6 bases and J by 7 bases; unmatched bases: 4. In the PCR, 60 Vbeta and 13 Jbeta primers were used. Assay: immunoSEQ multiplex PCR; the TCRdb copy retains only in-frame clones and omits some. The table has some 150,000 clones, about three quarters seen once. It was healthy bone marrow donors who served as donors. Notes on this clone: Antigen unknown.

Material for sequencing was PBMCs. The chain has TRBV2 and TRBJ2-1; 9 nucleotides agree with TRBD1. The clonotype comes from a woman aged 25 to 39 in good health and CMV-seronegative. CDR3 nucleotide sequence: TGTGCCAGCAGCAGGGACAGGGTGAATGAGCAGTTCTTC. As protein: CASSRDRVNEQFF.